A selection of T cell receptor beta chains follows, all from one sample in a study of T cells in Graves' hyperthyroidism and ophthalmopathy. TCRdb ran MiXCR on the multiplex PCR reads and lists one entry per CDR3 protein. The table has approximately 530,000 distinct CDR3 sequences, around 20% seen once; the top ten hold 45% to 50%. The sample was blood. These receptors were collected from a man between 35 and 55 years old with Graves' ophthalmopathy. The CDR3 runs from the conserved cysteine through the conserved F or W. The D gene is left open where the match is weak. Clone sizes are given selectively: once, few, many, or a class where the clone is expanded.

>TRBJ1-6|NA|14|TRBD1|TRBV19
CASSARQGISPLHF
TGTGCCAGTAGTGCAAGACAGGGGATTTCACCCCTCCACTTT
>TRBJ1-1|many|15|NA|TRBV11-2
CASSPKGGGSTEAFF
TGTGCCAGCAGCCCGAAGGGAGGGGGGTCCACTGAAGCTTTCTTT
>TRBJ2-2|many|13|TRBD2|TRBV30
CAWREESAGELFF
TGTGCCTGGCGGGAGGAGTCCGCCGGGGAGCTGTTTTTT
>TRBJ2-3|few|14|NA|TRBV6-2/TRBV6-3
CASKDTGETDTQYF
TGTGCCAGCAAAGACACGGGAGAAACAGATACGCAGTATTTT
>TRBJ1-5|NA|14|TRBD1|TRBV15
CATSRGAGGQPQHF
TGTGCCACCAGCAGAGGAGCAGGGGGTCAGCCCCAGCATTTT
>TRBJ2-2|NA|15|NA|TRBV5-1
CASSMTGLGTGELFF
TGCGCCAGCAGCATGACAGGTCTAGGCACCGGGGAGCTGTTTTTT
>TRBJ1-1|many|16|TRBD1|TRBV5-1
CASSPGQGGADTEAFF
TGCGCCAGCAGCCCTGGACAGGGAGGGGCGGACACTGAAGCTTTCTTT
>TRBJ2-2|many|15|NA|TRBV28
CASRPPGPVTGELFF
TGTGCCAGCAGACCACCGGGACCAGTCACCGGGGAGCTGTTTTTT
>TRBJ1-1|NA|11|NA|TRBV29-1
CSVVGGTEAFF
TGCAGCGTTGTTGGGGGAACTGAAGCTTTCTTT
>TRBJ1-5|NA|15|NA|TRBV7-9
CASSLGGGPGQPQHF
TGTGCCAGCAGCTTAGGTGGGGGGCCGGGTCAGCCCCAGCATTTT
>TRBJ2-1|few|13|NA|TRBV19
CASSTGSKGEQFF
TGTGCCAGTAGTACGGGATCCAAGGGTGAGCAGTTCTTC
>TRBJ2-7|NA|16|TRBD1|TRBV6-5
CAGSYPRDRSSYEQYF
TGTGCCGGCAGTTATCCCCGGGACAGAAGCTCCTACGAGCAGTACTTC
>TRBJ2-7|NA|12|NA|TRBV27
CASSVNRDEQYF
TGTGCCAGCAGTGTAAACAGGGACGAGCAGTACTTC
>TRBJ2-1|NA|15|NA|TRBV3-1
CASSQQPTGEGEQFF
TGTGCCAGCAGCCAACAGCCGACAGGGGAGGGTGAGCAGTTCTTC
>TRBJ1-1|NA|11|NA|TRBV10-3
CAAGGSAEAFF
TGTGCCGCGGGGGGGTCGGCTGAAGCTTTCTTT
>TRBJ2-7|many|16|TRBD1|TRBV20-1
CSASHTRQGWIYEQYF
TGCAGTGCTAGCCACACCAGACAGGGGTGGATCTACGAGCAGTACTTC
>TRBJ2-1|few|15|NA|TRBV5-1
CASSLVVKQNNEQFF
TGCGCCAGCAGCTTGGTAGTTAAGCAAAACAATGAGCAGTTCTTC
>TRBJ1-4|NA|15|NA|TRBV6-5
CASSSTARTNEKLFF
TGTGCCAGCAGTTCTACAGCAAGGACAAATGAAAAACTGTTTTTT
>TRBJ2-3|NA|13|NA|TRBV7-3
CASSHHNTDTQYF
TGTGCCAGCAGCCACCATAACACAGATACGCAGTATTTT
>TRBJ2-5|many|15|TRBD2|TRBV13
CASSLGGGAVETQYF
TGTGCCAGCAGCTTAGGCGGGGGGGCCGTGGAGACCCAGTACTTC
>TRBJ2-7|many|13|NA|TRBV18
CASSSDGPYEQYF
TGTGCCAGCTCATCCGACGGGCCCTACGAGCAGTACTTC
>TRBJ2-1|many|15|TRBD2|TRBV2
CASSGYVAGGHEQFF
TGTGCCAGCAGTGGTTATGTTGCGGGGGGGCATGAGCAGTTCTTC
>TRBJ2-2|NA|14|NA|TRBV7-8
CASSYGQYTGELFF
TGTGCCAGCAGTTACGGACAGTACACCGGGGAGCTGTTTTTT
>TRBJ1-2|few|14|TRBD1|TRBV28
CASTGGQGTGGYTF
TGTGCCAGCACGGGGGGACAGGGAACGGGCGGCTACACCTTC
>TRBJ2-7|NA|13|NA|TRBV29-1
CSVRRAVAYEQYF
TGCAGCGTCCGGAGGGCCGTCGCCTACGAGCAGTACTTC
>TRBJ2-5|NA|13|NA|TRBV5-1
CASSFPAEETQYF
TGCGCCAGCAGCTTCCCGGCAGAGGAGACCCAGTACTTC
>TRBJ2-1|many|14|TRBD2|TRBV11-2
CASSAVAGYNEQFF
TGTGCCAGCAGCGCAGTAGCGGGCTACAATGAGCAGTTCTTC
>TRBJ1-2|NA|13|TRBD1|TRBV7-2
CASSSTGQTYKTF
TGTGCCAGCAGCTCGACGGGACAGACTTATAAGACCTTC
>TRBJ1-6|many|17|TRBD1|TRBV7-2
CASSFPTPGQHNSPLHF
TGTGCCAGCAGCTTCCCCACTCCGGGACAGCATAATTCACCCCTCCACTTT
>TRBJ1-1|once|14|TRBD1|TRBV29-1
CSVDPGQGHTEAFF
TGCAGCGTTGATCCGGGACAGGGGCACACTGAAGCTTTCTTT
>TRBJ2-2|many|13|TRBD1|TRBV2
CASNQDRVGELFF
TGTGCCAGCAACCAGGACAGGGTCGGGGAGCTGTTTTTT
>TRBJ1-1|many|13|NA|TRBV4-2
CASSQVGGWEAFF
TGTGCCAGCAGCCAAGTTGGGGGATGGGAGGCTTTCTTT
>TRBJ2-2|NA|13|TRBD2|TRBV29-1
CSVAGGLNGELFF
TGCAGCGTAGCGGGGGGGCTTAACGGGGAGCTGTTTTTT
>TRBJ2-5|NA|14|TRBD2|TRBV15
CATGAGGRGETQYF
TGTGCCACCGGTGCAGGCGGGAGGGGGGAGACCCAGTACTTC
>TRBJ2-3|NA|14|NA|TRBV5-6
CASSLYKGPDTQYF
TGTGCCAGCAGCTTGTATAAGGGGCCAGATACGCAGTATTTT
>TRBJ2-1|NA|17|TRBD1|TRBV6-2/TRBV6-3
CASSSGQGPSGHNEQFF
TGTGCCAGCAGCTCTGGACAGGGGCCTAGCGGCCACAATGAGCAGTTCTTC
>TRBJ1-4|NA|16|NA|TRBV28
CPSTGLLGTTNEKLFF
TGTCCCAGCACAGGGTTATTGGGAACAACTAATGAAAAACTGTTTTTT